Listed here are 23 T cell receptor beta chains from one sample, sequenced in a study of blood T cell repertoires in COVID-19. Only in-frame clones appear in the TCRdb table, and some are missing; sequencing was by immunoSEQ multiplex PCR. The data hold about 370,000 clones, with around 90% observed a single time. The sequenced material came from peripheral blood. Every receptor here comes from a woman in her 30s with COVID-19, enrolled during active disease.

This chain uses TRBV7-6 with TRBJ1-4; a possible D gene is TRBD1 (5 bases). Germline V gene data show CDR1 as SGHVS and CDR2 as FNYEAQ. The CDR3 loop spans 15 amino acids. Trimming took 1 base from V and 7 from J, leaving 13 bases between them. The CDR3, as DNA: TGTGCCAGCAGCTTAGGGGCGGGGGTAGGTGAAAAACTGTTTTTT. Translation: CASSLGAGVGEKLFF. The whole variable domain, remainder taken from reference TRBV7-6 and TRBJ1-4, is GAGVSQSPRYKVTKRGQDVALRCDPISGHVSLYWYRQALGQGPEFLTYFNYEAQQDKSGLPNDRFSAERPEGSISTLTIQRTEQRDSAMYRCASSLGAGVGEKLFFGSGTQLSVL.

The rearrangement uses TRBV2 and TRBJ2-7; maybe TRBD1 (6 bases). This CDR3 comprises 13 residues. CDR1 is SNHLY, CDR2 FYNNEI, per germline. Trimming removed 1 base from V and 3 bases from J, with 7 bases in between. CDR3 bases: TGTGCCAGCAGTGAAGTAGGGGGCTACGAGCAGTACTTC. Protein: CASSEVGGYEQYF.

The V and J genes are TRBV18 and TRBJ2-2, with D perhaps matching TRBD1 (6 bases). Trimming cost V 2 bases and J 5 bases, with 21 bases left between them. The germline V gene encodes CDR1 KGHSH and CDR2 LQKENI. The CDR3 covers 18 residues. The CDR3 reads CASSPTSRGGSGTGELFF. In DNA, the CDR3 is TGTGCCAGCTCACCAACCAGCAGAGGGGGATCGGGGACCGGGGAGCTGTTTTTT.

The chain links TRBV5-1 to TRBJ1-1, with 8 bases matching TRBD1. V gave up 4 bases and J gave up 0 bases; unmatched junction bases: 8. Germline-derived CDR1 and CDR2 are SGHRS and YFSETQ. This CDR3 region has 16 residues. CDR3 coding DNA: TGCGCCAGCAGCAATGACAGGGGCCTCATGAACACTGAAGCTTTCTTT. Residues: CASSNDRGLMNTEAFF.

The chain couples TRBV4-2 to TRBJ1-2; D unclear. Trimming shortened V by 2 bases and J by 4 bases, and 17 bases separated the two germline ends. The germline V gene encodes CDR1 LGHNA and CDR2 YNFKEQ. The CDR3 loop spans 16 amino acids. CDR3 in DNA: TGTGCCAGCAGCCAAAGGGAGGGCCTTGCGGGCTATGGCTACACCTTC. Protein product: CASSQREGLAGYGYTF.

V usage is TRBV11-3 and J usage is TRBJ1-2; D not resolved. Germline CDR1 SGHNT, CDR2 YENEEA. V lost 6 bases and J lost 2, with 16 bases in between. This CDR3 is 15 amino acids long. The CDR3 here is CASRDAAAVNYGYTF. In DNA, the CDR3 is TGTGCCAGCAGAGACGCAGCGGCTGTAAACTATGGCTACACCTTC.

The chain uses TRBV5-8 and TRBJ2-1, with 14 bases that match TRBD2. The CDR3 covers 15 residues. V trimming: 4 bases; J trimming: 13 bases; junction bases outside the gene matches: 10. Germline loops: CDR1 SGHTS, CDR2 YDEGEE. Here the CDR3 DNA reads TGTGCCAGCAGCCCGGGACTAGCGGGAGAATCACCCCAGTTCTTC. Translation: CASSPGLAGESPQFF.

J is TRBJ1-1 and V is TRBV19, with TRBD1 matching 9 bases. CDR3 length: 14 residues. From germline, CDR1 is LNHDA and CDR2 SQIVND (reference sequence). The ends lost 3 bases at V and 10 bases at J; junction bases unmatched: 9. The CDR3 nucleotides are TGTGCCAGTAGTATCCGGGACAGGGATACAGGAGCTTTCTTT. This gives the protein CASSIRDRDTGAFF.

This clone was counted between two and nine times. CDR3 DNA: TGTGCCAGCAGTTTAGGGGGACAGGTCACAGATACGCAGTATTTT. This translates into CASSLGGQVTDTQYF. J is TRBJ2-3 and V is TRBV27; 8 bases line up with TRBD1. This CDR3 spans 15 amino acids. CDR1 and CDR2 (germline): MNHEY, SMNVEV (reference sequence). V shed 2 bases, J shed 2 bases, and the junction held 3 bases outside the gene matches.

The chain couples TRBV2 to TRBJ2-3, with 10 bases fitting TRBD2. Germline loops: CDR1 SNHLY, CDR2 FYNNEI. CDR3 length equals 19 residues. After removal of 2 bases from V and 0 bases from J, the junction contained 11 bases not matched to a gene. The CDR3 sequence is CASSETASGGPSSTDTQYF. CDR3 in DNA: TGTGCCAGCAGTGAAACGGCTAGCGGGGGACCCTCTAGCACAGATACGCAGTATTTT.

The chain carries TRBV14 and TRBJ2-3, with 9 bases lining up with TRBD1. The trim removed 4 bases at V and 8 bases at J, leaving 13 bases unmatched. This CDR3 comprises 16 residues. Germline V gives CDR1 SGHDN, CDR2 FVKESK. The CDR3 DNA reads TGTGCCAGCAGCCCCCGTACAGGGGGCTTGGGGGGTACGCAGTATTTT. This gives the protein CASSPRTGGLGGTQYF.

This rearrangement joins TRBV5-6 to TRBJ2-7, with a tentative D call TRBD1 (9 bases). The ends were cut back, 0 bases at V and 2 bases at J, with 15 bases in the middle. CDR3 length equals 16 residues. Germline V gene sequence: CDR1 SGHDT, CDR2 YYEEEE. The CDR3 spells CASSLEGQGLAYEQYF. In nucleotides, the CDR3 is TGTGCCAGCAGCTTGGAGGGACAGGGACTAGCCTACGAGCAGTACTTC.

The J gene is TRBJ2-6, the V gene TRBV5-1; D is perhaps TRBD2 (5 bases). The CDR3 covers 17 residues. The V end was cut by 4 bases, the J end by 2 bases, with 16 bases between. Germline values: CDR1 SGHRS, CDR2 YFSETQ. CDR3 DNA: TGCGCCAGCAGCCCGGGCTCCCGGGAAGCTGGGGCCAACGTCCTGACTTTC. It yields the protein CASSPGSREAGANVLTF.

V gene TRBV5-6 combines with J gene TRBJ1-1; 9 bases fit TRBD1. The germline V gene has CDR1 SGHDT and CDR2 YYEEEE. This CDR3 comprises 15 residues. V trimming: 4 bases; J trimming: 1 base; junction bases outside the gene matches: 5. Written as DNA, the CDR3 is TGTGCCAGCAGCACCCCGGGACAGGGGAACACTGAAGCTTTCTTT. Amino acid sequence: CASSTPGQGNTEAFF.

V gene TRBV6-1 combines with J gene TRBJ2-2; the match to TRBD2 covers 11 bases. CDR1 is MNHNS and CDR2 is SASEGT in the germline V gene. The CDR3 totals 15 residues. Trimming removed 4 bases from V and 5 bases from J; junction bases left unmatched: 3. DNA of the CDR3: TGTGCCAGCAGTGTAGCTAGCGGGGGGACCGGGGAGCTGTTTTTT. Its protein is CASSVASGGTGELFF.

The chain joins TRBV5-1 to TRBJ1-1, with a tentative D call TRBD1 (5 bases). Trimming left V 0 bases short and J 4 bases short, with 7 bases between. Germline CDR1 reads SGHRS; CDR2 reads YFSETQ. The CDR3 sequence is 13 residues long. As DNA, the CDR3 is TGCGCCAGCAGCTTGGGGGGCTTCACTGAAGCTTTCTTT. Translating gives CASSLGGFTEAFF. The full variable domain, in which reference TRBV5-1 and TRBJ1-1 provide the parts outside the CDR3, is KAGVTQTPRYLIKTRGQQVTLSCSPISGHRSVSWYQQTPGQGLQFLFEYFSETQRNKGNFPGRFSGRQFSNSRSEMNVSTLELGDSALYLCASSLGGFTEAFFGQGTRLTVV.

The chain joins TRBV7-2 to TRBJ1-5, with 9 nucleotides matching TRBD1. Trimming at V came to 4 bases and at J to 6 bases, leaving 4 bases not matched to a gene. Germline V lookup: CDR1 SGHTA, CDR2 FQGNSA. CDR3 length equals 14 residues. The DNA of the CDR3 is TGTGCCAGCAGCTCGGGACAGGGTCTTCAGCCCCAGCATTTT. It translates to CASSSGQGLQPQHF.

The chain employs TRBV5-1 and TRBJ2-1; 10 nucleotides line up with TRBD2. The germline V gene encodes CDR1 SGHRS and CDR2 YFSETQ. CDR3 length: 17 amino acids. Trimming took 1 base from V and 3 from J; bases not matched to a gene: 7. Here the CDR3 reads CASSLRLAGANYNEQFF. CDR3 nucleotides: TGCGCCAGCAGCTTGAGGCTAGCGGGGGCAAACTACAATGAGCAGTTCTTC.

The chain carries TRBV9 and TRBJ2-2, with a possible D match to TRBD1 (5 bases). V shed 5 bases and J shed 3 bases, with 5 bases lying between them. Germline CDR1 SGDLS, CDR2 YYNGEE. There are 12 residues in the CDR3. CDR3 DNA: TGTGCCAGCAGAGGGGACACCGGGGAGCTGTTTTTT. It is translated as CASRGDTGELFF.

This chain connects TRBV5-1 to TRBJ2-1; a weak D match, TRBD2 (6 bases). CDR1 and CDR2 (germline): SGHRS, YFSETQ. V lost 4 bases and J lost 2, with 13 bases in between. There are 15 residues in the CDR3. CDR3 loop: CASSLRDSPYNEQFF. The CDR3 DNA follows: TGCGCCAGCAGCCTCCGGGACTCCCCCTACAATGAGCAGTTCTTC.

The CDR3 region has the DNA TGTGCCAGCAAAAGGGGACACGACTACAATGAGCAGTTCTTC. This sequence encodes CASKRGHDYNEQFF. V and J are TRBV6-5 and TRBJ2-1; weak D call: TRBD1 (6 bases). The V gene's germline CDR1 is MNHEY and CDR2 SVGAGI. The CDR3 is 14 residues long. V gave up 7 bases and J gave up 3 bases, with 13 bases separating them.

In nucleotides, the CDR3 is TGTGCCAGCAGCATAGCGGGGGCCGGGACTGAAGCTTTCTTT. Translated, it gives CASSIAGAGTEAFF. The chain recombines TRBV3-1 (or the pseudogene TRBV3-2) with TRBJ1-1; D possibly corresponds to TRBD1 (6 bases). This CDR3 is built from 14 residues. Deletions cut 5 bases from V and 5 bases from J, with 15 bases between. CDR1 is LGHDT, CDR2 YNNKEL, per germline (reference sequence).

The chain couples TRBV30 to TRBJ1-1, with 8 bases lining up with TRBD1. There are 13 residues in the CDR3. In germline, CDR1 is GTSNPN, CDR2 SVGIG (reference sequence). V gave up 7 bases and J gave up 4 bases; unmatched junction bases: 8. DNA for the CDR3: TGTGCCTTGCGCAGGGGGCTCGCCACTGAAGCTTTCTTT. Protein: CALRRGLATEAFF.